The sequence of this TCR beta chain was determined in a study of beta chain features in type 1 diabetes. Notes on the study in general: It was possible that PCR favored shorter templates, equally so in patients and controls. There was a moderate but significant shortening of TCRB CDR3s in all four CD4+ subsets of Type 1 diabetes patients. Sequencing used cDNA, and cells with high TCR expression could therefore be over-represented.

Isolated RNA was reverse transcribed in full, so expressed TCRB transcripts were sequenced. Data came from immunoSEQ multiplex PCR; TCRdb stores just in-frame clones and leaves some out. The table has some 44,000 clones, approximately 56% seen once; the top ten hold approximately 2%. Markers CD45RO/CCR7/CD25/CD127/CD95/CD27 served to sort CD4+ naive, central memory, regulatory and stem cell-like memory cells. This clone turned up a few times. The antigen remains unidentified. Germline assignment: CDR1 DFQATT and CDR2 SNEGSKA (reference sequence). The CDR3 covers 10 residues. Trimming stripped 4 bases from V and 7 bases from J, with 5 bases between.

The V call is TRBV20-1, the J call TRBJ2-1; D is unclear. Specimen: Tregs from blood. This sequence was found in a young woman in good health. DNA of the CDR3: TGCAGTGCTACTAGTAATGAGCAGTTCTTC. Encoded protein: CSATSNEQFF.